This T cell receptor (beta chain) derives from a study of blood T cell repertoires in COVID-19. The wider study: Some COVID-19 samples were acute and others convalescent; all came from the United States, Italy and Spain. T cells, B-cell-depleted T cells, or PBMCs provided the cDNA or gDNA that served as material.

Per the study methods: By means of reference gene primer amplification, nucleated cell counts were estimated. Here immunoSEQ multiplex PCR was the method, and the copy in TCRdb shows in-frame clones only, minus some. V and J calls plus clone size are reproduced from that table; the DNA served to infer D and trimming. The sample records about 120,000 clones, 75% to 85% being singletons. Sequenced input: peripheral blood. The clonotype was recovered from a human donor in a cohort sampled during active COVID-19.

CDR3 residues: CASSSGGNPDTIYF. DNA of the CDR3: TGTGCCAGCAGTTCGGGGGGGAATCCGGACACCATATATTTT. This sequence joins TRBV28 and TRBJ1-3, with a tentative D call TRBD1 (5 bases). Trimming shortened V by 4 bases and J by 8 bases, and 15 bases separated the two germline ends. Germline V CDR1 and CDR2: MDHEN, SYDVKM. The CDR3 length is 14 residues. Drawing the rest from reference TRBV28 and TRBJ1-3, the complete variable domain is DVKVTQSSRYLVKRTGEKVFLECVQDMDHENMFWYRQDPGLGLRLIYFSYDVKMKEKGDIPEGYSVSREKKERFSLILESASTNQTSMYLCASSSGGNPDTIYFGEGSWLTVV.